These 18 T cell receptor beta chains were sequenced from one sample in a study of blood T cell dynamics during melanoma immunotherapy (dated by TCRdb to 2020 to 2021). The library came from the immunoSEQ multiplex PCR assay. The table comes from immuneACCESS by way of TCRdb, which keeps in-frame sequences with V and J called. Part of the clones is missing from these tables; in studies checked, under half for an unresolved V gene and the rest for unknown reasons. Within this sample are approximately 23,000 clones, with nearly 90% of them counted one time only. The ten largest clones add up to roughly 1.1% of the sample. Explained via the paper, the time point label denotes: pre-treatment baseline. This material consisted of blood, taken from a patient treated with checkpoint blockade. All receptors derive from a human donor with melanoma.

Only one count was recorded for this clone. The chain employs TRBV4-2 and TRBJ2-5; D might be TRBD1 or TRBD2, each matching 5 bases. Germline CDR1 LGHNA, CDR2 YNFKEQ. V shed 1 base and J shed 5 bases, with 11 bases lying between them. The CDR3 extends over 14 amino acids. The chain's CDR3 is CASSQGGQRETQYF. CDR3 nucleotides: TGTGCCAGCAGCCAAGGGGGCCAGCGGGAGACCCAGTACTTC.

This clone showed up just a few times. One junction end does not reproduce the germline sequence, and a read error may be involved. The chain recombines TRBV7-7 with TRBJ2-7, with a weak D call TRBD1 (5 bases). Germline V gene sequence: CDR1 SSHAT, CDR2 FNYEAQ (reference sequence). The CDR3 is 14 residues long. This chain's CDR3 is CASSLVRFRAEQYF. The CDR3 nucleotides read TGTGCTAGCAGCTTAGTTAGGTTCAGGGCCGAGCAGTACTTC. The full variable domain, in which reference TRBV7-7 and TRBJ2-7 provide the parts outside the CDR3, is GAGVSQSPRYKVTKRGQDVTLRCDPISSHATLYWYQQALGQGPEFLTYFNYEAQPDKSGLPSDRFSAERPEGSISTLTIQRTEQRDSAMYRCASSLVRFRAEQYFGPGTRLTVT.

V usage is TRBV5-1 and J usage is TRBJ1-1, with D uncertain. The CDR3 contains 14 residues. V was shortened by 4 bases and J by 5 bases, with 15 bases between the two germline ends. Germline V lookup: CDR1 SGHRS, CDR2 YFSETQ. The CDR3 nucleotides read TGCGCCAGCAGCCGTGGGTCCGCGGGGACTGAAGCTTTCTTT. This translates into CASSRGSAGTEAFF.

This clone was counted only a few times. The V and J genes are TRBV10-2 and TRBJ1-5; 8 bases align to TRBD1. Trimming took 2 bases from V and 5 from J; bases not matched to a gene: 11. CDR1 is WSHSY, CDR2 SAAADI, per germline. The length of the CDR3 is 17 residues. CDR3 DNA: TGCGCCAGCAGTGAGGGACAGGGTCTGAAGAAGGATCAGCCCCAGCATTTT. Its protein product is CASSEGQGLKKDQPQHF.

V is TRBV5-8 and J is TRBJ2-1; TRBD1 aligns across 7 bases. The CDR3 extends over 16 amino acids. CDR1 and CDR2 from the germline V gene are SGHTS and YDEGEE. V lost 0 bases, J lost 8 bases, and 11 bases stayed unmatched. The CDR3 nucleotides read TGTGCCAGCAGCTTGGGGCAGGGGGTCGGTATCCATGAGCAGTTCTTC. Translated: CASSLGQGVGIHEQFF. The full variable domain, with the rest looked up from reference TRBV5-8 and TRBJ2-1, is EAGVTQSPTHLIKTRGQQATLRCSPISGHTSVYWYQQALGLGLQFLLWYDEGEERNRGNFPPRFSGRQFPNYSSELNVNALELEDSALYLCASSLGQGVGIHEQFFGPGTRLTVL.

The rearrangement uses TRBV6-5 and TRBJ2-7, with 7 bases matching TRBD2. The CDR3 totals 15 residues. The trim removed 2 bases at V and 9 bases at J, leaving 13 bases unmatched. Germline V lookup: CDR1 MNHEY, CDR2 SVGAGI. Here the CDR3 DNA reads TGTGCCAGCAGTTACGACTTCGGGGGGAGGAGGGTGCAGTACTTC. Translating it yields CASSYDFGGRRVQYF.

The J gene is TRBJ2-1, the V gene TRBV2, with 8 bases that match TRBD2. The germline V gene encodes CDR1 SNHLY and CDR2 FYNNEI. J gave up 4 bases and V 0 bases, and 5 bases lay outside the gene matches. This CDR3 is built from 16 residues. The CDR3 sequence is CASSEASGGFYNEQFF. Here the CDR3 DNA reads TGTGCCAGCAGTGAAGCAAGCGGGGGTTTTTACAATGAGCAGTTCTTC.

V gene TRBV9 combines with J gene TRBJ2-7; perhaps TRBD1 as D (6 bases). Germline-derived CDR1 and CDR2 are SGDLS and YYNGEE. This CDR3 contains 14 residues. Trimming cost V 5 bases and J 7 bases, with 19 bases left between them. The CDR3 loop is CASSTGTRGTEQYF. The CDR3, as DNA: TGTGCCAGCAGTACCGGGACACGGGGAACGGAGCAGTACTTC. Complete variable domain (other parts from reference TRBV9 and TRBJ2-7): DSGVTQTPKHLITATGQRVTLRCSPRSGDLSVYWYQQSLDQGLQFLIQYYNGEERAKGNILERFSAQQFPDLHSELNLSSLELGDSALYFCASSTGTRGTEQYFGPGTRLTVT.

J is TRBJ2-6 and V is TRBV5-1; TRBD1 matches 7 bases. Germline V gene data show CDR1 as SGHRS and CDR2 as YFSETQ. CDR3 length: 17 residues. After removal of 2 bases from V and 1 base from J, the junction contained 6 bases not matched to a gene. CDR3 sequence: CASSLLTGLSGANVLTF. The CDR3 DNA reads as TGCGCCAGCAGCTTACTGACAGGGTTATCTGGGGCCAACGTCCTGACTTTC. Combining the CDR3 with reference TRBV5-1 and TRBJ2-6 gives the whole variable domain KAGVTQTPRYLIKTRGQQVTLSCSPISGHRSVSWYQQTPGQGLQFLFEYFSETQRNKGNFPGRFSGRQFSNSRSEMNVSTLELGDSALYLCASSLLTGLSGANVLTFGAGSRLTVL.

The rearrangement joins TRBV5-6 to TRBJ2-1; 9 bases agree with TRBD2. CDR3 size: 16 residues. V lost 1 base, J lost 9 bases, and 11 bases stayed unmatched. Germline V gene sequence: CDR1 SGHDT, CDR2 YYEEEE. The CDR3 spells CASSLRRGGRLGEQFF. CDR3 coding DNA: TGTGCCAGCAGCTTGAGGCGGGGGGGCAGGCTTGGTGAGCAGTTCTTC.

V usage is TRBV2 and J usage is TRBJ1-1; TRBD1 agrees at 8 bases. Looked up from germline, CDR1 is SNHLY and CDR2 is FYNNEI. V trimming: 6 bases; J trimming: 6 bases; junction bases outside the gene matches: 15. This CDR3 region has 16 residues. The CDR3 here is CASRSGPTGGGAEAFF. The CDR3 DNA reads TGTGCCAGCAGGAGTGGGCCTACAGGGGGGGGCGCTGAAGCTTTCTTT.

The chain employs TRBV7-2 and TRBJ1-1; D remains unclear. Germline lookup yields CDR1 SGHTA and CDR2 FQGNSA. The V and J ends lost 5 bases and 0 bases respectively, with 10 bases between them. CDR3 length equals 14 residues. The CDR3 nucleotides are TGTGCCAGCAGCCACGGACTACTGAACACTGAAGCTTTCTTT. Encoded protein: CASSHGLLNTEAFF.

V usage is TRBV7-8 and J usage is TRBJ1-1, with unresolved D. Germline V gene lookup returns CDR1 SGHVS and CDR2 FQNEAQ. The V gene lost 1 base and the J gene lost 1 base, with 7 bases spanning the gap. There are 14 residues in the CDR3. CDR3 nucleotides: TGTGCCAGCAGCTTAGGTCCAGCGAACACTGAAGCTTTCTTT. Translation gives CASSLGPANTEAFF.

This rearrangement joins TRBV5-1 to TRBJ2-2, with a weak D call TRBD2 (7 bases). Trimming took 2 bases from V and 1 from J, leaving 15 bases between them. CDR1 is SGHRS and CDR2 is YFSETQ in the germline V gene. There are 17 residues in the CDR3. DNA for the CDR3: TGCGCCAGCAGCTTAAGGGGGACTACCCGGAACACCGGGGAGCTGTTTTTT. Protein: CASSLRGTTRNTGELFF.

The rearrangement links TRBV5-4 to TRBJ2-5; TRBD2 matches 9 bases. Germline values: CDR1 SGHNT, CDR2 YYREEE (reference sequence). The CDR3 length is 14 residues. J was trimmed by 10 bases and V by 4 bases; bases with no gene match: 11. Written as DNA, the CDR3 is TGTGCCAGCAGCCCTCAGGCGGGGGGGCTGGGCCAGTACTTC. This gives the protein CASSPQAGGLGQYF. Full variable domain (missing parts from reference TRBV5-4 and TRBJ2-5): ETGVTQSPTHLIKTRGQQVTLRCSSQSGHNTVSWYQQALGQGPQFIFQYYREEENGRGNFPPRFSGLQFPNYSSELNVNALELDDSALYLCASSPQAGGLGQYFGPGTRLLVL.

V is TRBV19 and J is TRBJ2-5, with a possible D match to TRBD2 (6 bases). Trimming stripped 6 bases from V and 4 bases from J, with 21 bases between. Per germline, CDR1 LNHDA and CDR2 SQIVND (reference sequence). The CDR3 runs to 16 residues. The DNA of the CDR3 is TGTGCCAGTAGACGACGCCCTAGCGAGGGACGAGAGACCCAGTACTTC. This codes for CASRRRPSEGRETQYF. The full variable domain, its missing parts supplied by reference TRBV19 and TRBJ2-5, is DGGITQSPKYLFRKEGQNVTLSCEQNLNHDAMYWYRQDPGQGLRLIYYSQIVNDFQKGDIAEGYSVSREKKESFPLTVTSAQKNPTAFYLCASRRRPSEGRETQYFGPGTRLLVL.

The chain recombines TRBV7-3 with TRBJ1-1; maybe TRBD1 (6 bases). CDR1 and CDR2 (germline): SGHTA, FQGTGA. V dropped 5 bases and J dropped 4 bases, with 17 bases sitting between them. The CDR3 length is 15 residues. Here the CDR3 reads CASSPLTGASTEAFF. The CDR3 coding sequence is TGTGCCAGCAGCCCGCTGACGGGGGCGAGCACTGAAGCTTTCTTT.

The V call is TRBV6-5, the J call TRBJ1-1, with a possible D match to TRBD1 (6 bases). CDR3 length equals 14 residues. V lost 8 bases and J lost 1, with 14 bases in between. CDR1 is MNHEY and CDR2 is SVGAGI in the germline V gene. CDR3 in DNA: TGTGCCAGCTCGAGAGGGGGGGAGAACACTGAAGCTTTCTTT. Its translation: CASSRGGENTEAFF.